Each of the 29 T cell receptor beta chains below was sequenced from the same sample in a study of T cells after yellow fever vaccination. TCRdb called the 5' RACE reads again in MiXCR, with one record for every CDR3 protein. The data hold 40,000 to 50,000 distinct CDR3 sequences, with around 6.4% observed a single time. Sequencing was performed on PBMCs, either bulk or a sorted T-cell subset (CD4+, CD8+, memory, or dextramer-sorted; not recorded which), taken 45 days after the yellow fever booster vaccination. The receptors originated from a man younger than 40 who received the YFV17D yellow fever vaccine.

Only a few counts were recorded for this clonotype. The genes are TRBV7-3 and TRBJ2-3; TRBD2 matches 8 bases. V dropped 6 bases and J dropped 4; count of bases not matched to a gene: 9. Germline assignment: CDR1 SGHTA and CDR2 FQGTGA. This CDR3 has 15 amino acids. As DNA, the CDR3 is TGTGCCAGCAGTTCCGTAGCGGGAATTGCAGATACGCAGTATTTT. It specifies CASSSVAGIADTQYF.

This sequence joins TRBV4-3 and TRBJ1-1; 7 nucleotides agree with TRBD1. The CDR3 spans 16 residues. The V segment lost 4 bases and the J segment 0 bases; nucleotides outside the gene matches: 8. Germline CDR1 reads LGHNA; CDR2 reads YSLEER. This CDR3 is CASSRTTGTVNTEAFF. CDR3 DNA sequence: TGCGCCAGCAGCCGTACGACCGGGACAGTGAACACTGAAGCTTTCTTT.

This chain connects TRBV27 to TRBJ1-4; D perhaps matches TRBD1 (6 bases). The CDR3 contains 16 residues. Germline CDR1 is MNHEY and CDR2 is SMNVEV (reference sequence). Trimming shortened V by 1 base and J by 8 bases, and 17 bases separated the two germline ends. The CDR3 here is CASSLWSGGVREKLFF. For the CDR3, the DNA is TGTGCCAGCAGTTTATGGTCGGGGGGCGTCCGAGAAAAACTGTTTTTT.

This clonotype was detected ten times or more. The chain couples TRBV18 to TRBJ2-3; no definite D call. CDR3 size: 15 residues. Germline assignment: CDR1 KGHSH and CDR2 LQKENI. The germline V and J ends were trimmed by 3 bases and 2 bases, with 12 bases remaining between them. CDR3 sequence reads: CASSPVLRNTDTQYF. DNA for the CDR3: TGTGCCAGCTCACCGGTGCTCAGGAACACAGATACGCAGTATTTT.

This clonotype was observed many times. The chain employs TRBV3-1 and TRBJ1-1, with TRBD1 as a possible D gene (6 bases). The length of the CDR3 is 17 residues. Germline assignment: CDR1 LGHDT and CDR2 YNNKEL (reference sequence). V lost 0 bases, J lost 0 bases, and 14 bases lay in between. The CDR3 DNA is TGTGCCAGCAGCCAAGATCTCAGGGGTGGGATGAACACTGAAGCTTTCTTT. Encoded protein: CASSQDLRGGMNTEAFF.

The genes are TRBV20-1 and TRBJ2-3, with D possibly TRBD1 on 5 matching bases. The germline CDR1 and CDR2 sequences are DFQATT and SNEGSKA (reference sequence). The CDR3 is 14 amino acids. With 6 bases removed from V and 4 bases from J, the gap between germline ends came to 17 bases. The CDR3 DNA reads as TGCAGTGCCCTCCCCGTTTGGGGCGCAGATACGCAGTATTTT. Translated: CSALPVWGADTQYF.

This clonotype occurred many times. The chain joins TRBV19 to TRBJ2-7; 11 nucleotides align to TRBD2. The CDR3 extends over 15 amino acids. V was pared by 2 bases and J by 6 bases, with 6 bases of the junction left unmatched. Germline V lookup: CDR1 LNHDA, CDR2 SQIVND (reference sequence). CDR3 in amino acids: CASSILAGGGREQYF. In nucleotides, the CDR3 is TGTGCCAGTAGTATACTAGCGGGAGGTGGACGCGAGCAGTACTTC.

This clonotype was observed many times. Here the CDR3 reads CASSPGAGETQYF. The CDR3 nucleotides read TGTGCCAGCAGCCCTGGGGCGGGGGAGACCCAGTACTTC. This chain connects TRBV12-3 or TRBV12-4 to TRBJ2-5, with D tentatively TRBD2 (6 bases). Trimming shortened V by 6 bases and J by 5 bases, and 13 bases separated the two germline ends. The CDR3 is 13 residues long.

The table lists this clonotype with a few counts. The J gene is TRBJ2-2, the V gene TRBV25-1; D might be TRBD1 or TRBD2, each matching 6 bases. From germline, CDR1 is MGHDK and CDR2 SYGVNS. With 1 base removed from V and 2 bases from J, the gap between germline ends came to 20 bases. This CDR3 comprises 19 residues. The CDR3 sequence is CASSECTGAYNLNTGELFF. As DNA, the CDR3 is TGTGCCAGCAGTGAATGTACGGGGGCCTACAACCTAAACACCGGGGAGCTGTTTTTT.

The chain combines TRBV6-1 with TRBJ2-1; weak D call: TRBD2 (6 bases). Trimming stripped 8 bases from V and 10 bases from J, with 21 bases between. Per germline, CDR1 MNHNS and CDR2 SASEGT. The CDR3 contains 14 residues. The CDR3: CASRYGDYRGEQFF. CDR3 nucleotide sequence: TGTGCCAGCCGGTACGGCGACTACCGGGGGGAGCAGTTCTTC.

The rearrangement links TRBV7-8 to TRBJ2-2; D is unresolved. The V end lost 1 base, the J end lost 0 bases, and 9 bases lay between the germline ends. Germline V gene sequence: CDR1 SGHVS, CDR2 FQNEAQ. The CDR3 spans 16 residues. The CDR3 region has the DNA TGTGCCAGCAGCTTAGTCGCCAGTGCGAACACCGGGGAGCTGTTTTTT. Its translation: CASSLVASANTGELFF.

The table lists this clonotype with a few counts. V usage is TRBV6-4 and J usage is TRBJ2-1, with 11 bases lining up with TRBD2. This CDR3 has 15 residues. V gave up 2 bases and J gave up 9 bases; unmatched junction bases: 6. CDR1 and CDR2 from the germline V gene are MRHNA and SNTAGT. CDR3 residues: CASSDGTSGPVEQFF. The DNA of the CDR3 is TGTGCCAGCAGTGACGGGACTAGCGGACCGGTTGAGCAGTTCTTC.

This clonotype was found many times. The rearrangement uses TRBV28 and TRBJ2-7; a weak D match, TRBD1 (6 bases). In germline, CDR1 is MDHEN, CDR2 SYDVKM. V gave up 6 bases and J gave up 0 bases, with 15 bases separating them. This CDR3 has 15 residues. CDR3 region: CASRPTGYRSYEQYF. As DNA, the CDR3 is TGTGCCAGCAGACCCACAGGGTACCGCTCCTACGAGCAGTACTTC.

The rearrangement joins TRBV24-1 to TRBJ2-1; D gene uncertain. CDR3 length equals 14 residues. Between the trimmed V and J ends, which lost 4 bases and 7 bases, there was a span of 13 bases. Germline V gives CDR1 KGHDR, CDR2 SFDVKD. The CDR3 here is CATSDLIRGNEQFF. The CDR3 DNA follows: TGTGCCACCAGTGACCTTATCAGAGGTAATGAGCAGTTCTTC.

This clonotype came up many times. The rearrangement uses TRBV12-3 or TRBV12-4 and TRBJ2-6; 9 bases agree with TRBD1. The trim removed 5 bases at V and 4 bases at J, leaving 9 bases unmatched. This CDR3 is 17 amino acids long. The CDR3 region has the DNA TGTGCCAGCAGTCTGACTACAGGGGGCGTCGGGGCCAACGTCCTGACTTTC. Protein product: CASSLTTGGVGANVLTF.

The rearrangement uses TRBV12-3 or TRBV12-4 and TRBJ2-5, with TRBD2 matching 9 bases. The CDR3 consists of 14 residues. With V trimmed by 4 bases and J by 4 bases, 4 bases remained unmatched. The CDR3: CASSYGRGGETQYF. The CDR3 DNA sequence: TGTGCCAGCAGTTATGGGCGGGGGGGAGAGACCCAGTACTTC.

This clonotype has at least ten counts. The chain carries TRBV7-9 and TRBJ2-3; D is possibly TRBD1 or TRBD2 (6 bases each). CDR1 and CDR2 (germline): SEHNR, FQNEAQ (reference sequence). Between the trimmed V and J ends, which lost 5 bases and 6 bases, there was a span of 15 bases. The CDR3 extends over 14 amino acids. The CDR3: CASSTPTGRDTQYF. The CDR3 DNA is TGTGCCAGCAGCACCCCCACAGGGAGGGATACGCAGTATTTT.

V and J are TRBV2 and TRBJ2-5, with D possibly matching TRBD1 (6 bases). V dropped 11 bases and J dropped 3 bases, with 31 bases sitting between them. CDR1 and CDR2 from the germline V gene are SNHLY and FYNNEI. The CDR3 consists of 18 residues. This chain's CDR3 is CAFSQEETGFWRKETQYF. The CDR3 region has the DNA TGTGCCTTCAGTCAAGAAGAGACAGGCTTCTGGCGAAAAGAGACCCAGTACTTC.

This clonotype was detected many times. The V and J genes are TRBV4-3 and TRBJ2-1; D not resolved. Germline loops: CDR1 LGHNA, CDR2 YSLEER. With 5 bases removed from V and 2 bases from J, the gap between germline ends came to 10 bases. The CDR3 is 14 residues long. The CDR3 loop reads CASSSINTYNEQFF. The CDR3 coding sequence is TGCGCCAGCAGCTCGATAAACACCTACAATGAGCAGTTCTTC.

This clonotype was detected ten times or more. The genes are TRBV7-9 and TRBJ2-5, with 8 bases lining up with TRBD2. Trimming removed 2 bases from V and 5 bases from J; junction bases left unmatched: 10. Germline CDR1 SEHNR, CDR2 FQNEAQ (reference sequence). The length of the CDR3 is 16 residues. The CDR3 here is CASSLRRAGVGETQYF. In nucleotides, the CDR3 is TGTGCCAGCAGCTTACGGCGAGCGGGAGTAGGGGAGACCCAGTACTTC.

The chain employs TRBV20-1 and TRBJ2-7; 14 nucleotides align to TRBD2. The CDR3 is made up of 14 amino acids. Germline V gene data show CDR1 as DFQATT and CDR2 as SNEGSKA (reference sequence). Unmatched junction bases numbered 1, after V lost 0 bases and J lost 6 bases. CDR3 nucleotide sequence: TGCAGTGCTAGAGAGACTAGCGGGAGGGCCGAGCAGTACTTC. Protein product: CSARETSGRAEQYF.

This clonotype was observed a handful of times. This chain uses TRBV6-1 with TRBJ2-5; no reliable D call. The CDR3 contains 15 residues. V dropped 2 bases and J dropped 7 bases, with 17 bases sitting between them. The V gene's germline CDR1 is MNHNS and CDR2 SASEGT. DNA of the CDR3: TGTGCCAGCAGTGAATTGGTCAGCCAAACGGGGACCCAGTACTTC. This gives the protein CASSELVSQTGTQYF.

Only a few counts were recorded for this clonotype. V is TRBV18 and J is TRBJ2-5; 7 positions agree with TRBD2. Germline assignment: CDR1 KGHSH and CDR2 LQKENI. This CDR3 contains 15 residues. After removal of 0 bases from V and 1 base from J, the junction contained 2 bases not matched to a gene. The CDR3 is CASSPPSGGQETQYF. Here the CDR3 DNA reads TGTGCCAGCTCACCACCGTCGGGGGGCCAAGAGACCCAGTACTTC.

This clonotype was counted between two and nine times. V and J are TRBV5-5 and TRBJ1-3; D not resolved. The CDR3 is 15 amino acids. The germline V gene encodes CDR1 SGHKS and CDR2 YYEKEE (reference sequence). V was cut by 4 bases and J by 4 bases, with 15 bases left in between. The CDR3 protein is CASSRVTRVGNTIYF. CDR3 nucleotides: TGTGCCAGCAGCCGGGTCACCCGGGTCGGAAACACCATATATTTT.

This clonotype was recorded many times. This chain links TRBV9 with TRBJ2-3; TRBD2 aligns across 11 bases. The CDR3 runs to 16 residues. The V and J ends lost 3 bases and 2 bases, in that order; junction bases with no gene match: 5. The germline CDR1 and CDR2 sequences are SGDLS and YYNGEE. CDR3 sequence: CASSALAGGDTDTQYF. The CDR3 region has the DNA TGTGCCAGCAGCGCGTTAGCGGGAGGGGACACAGATACGCAGTATTTT.

This clonotype turned up a few times. The chain has TRBV7-8 and TRBJ2-2; no clear D gene. CDR1 and CDR2 (germline): SGHVS, FQNEAQ. The CDR3 loop spans 12 amino acids. Between the trimmed V and J ends, which lost 2 bases and 6 bases, there was a span of 4 bases. CDR3 protein: CASSLLAGELFF. DNA for the CDR3: TGTGCCAGCAGCTTACTCGCCGGGGAGCTGTTTTTT.

This clonotype was counted only a few times. The V gene is TRBV18, the J gene TRBJ1-5; TRBD1 matches at 10 bases. V lost 2 bases and J lost 6; bases outside the gene matches: 7. The CDR3 runs 16 residues. Germline CDR1 KGHSH, CDR2 LQKENI. CDR3 bases: TGTGCCAGCTCACCAGGGGACAGGGGTGTCGGTCAGCCCCAGCATTTT. Amino acids: CASSPGDRGVGQPQHF.

This clonotype has just a few counts. The chain joins TRBV27 to TRBJ1-2, with TRBD1 as a possible D gene (5 bases). The V and J ends lost 4 bases and 5 bases respectively, with 14 bases between them. CDR1 and CDR2 (germline): MNHEY, SMNVEV (reference sequence). The CDR3 sequence is 14 residues long. The CDR3 nucleotides read TGTGCCAGCAGTTCGAACTGGGACTTTTATGGCTACACCTTC. This sequence encodes CASSSNWDFYGYTF.

This clonotype came up a few times. V usage is TRBV20-1 and J usage is TRBJ2-5, with a weak D call TRBD2 (6 bases). Germline CDR1 is DFQATT and CDR2 is SNEGSKA (reference sequence). The CDR3 sequence is 13 residues long. Trimming stripped 6 bases from V and 4 bases from J, with 15 bases between. The CDR3 loop reads CSAGGAGIETQYF. The CDR3 DNA reads TGCAGTGCCGGCGGGGCGGGGATAGAGACCCAGTACTTC.